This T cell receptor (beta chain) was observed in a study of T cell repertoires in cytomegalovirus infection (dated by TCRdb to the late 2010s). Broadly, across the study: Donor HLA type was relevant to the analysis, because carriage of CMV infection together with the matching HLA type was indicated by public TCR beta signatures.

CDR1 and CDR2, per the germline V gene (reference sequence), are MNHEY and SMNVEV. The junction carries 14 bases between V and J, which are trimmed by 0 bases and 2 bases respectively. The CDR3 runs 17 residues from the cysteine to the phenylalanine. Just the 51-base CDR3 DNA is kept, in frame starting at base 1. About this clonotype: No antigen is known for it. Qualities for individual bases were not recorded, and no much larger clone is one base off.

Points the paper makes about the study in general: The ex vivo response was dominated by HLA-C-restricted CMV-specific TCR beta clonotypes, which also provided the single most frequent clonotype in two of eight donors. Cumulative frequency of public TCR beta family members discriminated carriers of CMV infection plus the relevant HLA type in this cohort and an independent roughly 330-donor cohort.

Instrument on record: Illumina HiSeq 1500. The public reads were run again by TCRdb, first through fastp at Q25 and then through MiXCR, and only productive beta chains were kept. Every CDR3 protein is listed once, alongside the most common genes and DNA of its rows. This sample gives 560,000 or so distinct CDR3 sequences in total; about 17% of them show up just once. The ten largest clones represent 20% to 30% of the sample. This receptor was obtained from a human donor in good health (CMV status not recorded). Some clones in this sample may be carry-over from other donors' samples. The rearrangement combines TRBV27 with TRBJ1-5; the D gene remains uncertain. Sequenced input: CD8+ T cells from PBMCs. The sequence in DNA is TGTGCCAGCAGTTTATCCCCGGGCTTTGAGGGCAATCAGCCCCAGCATTTT. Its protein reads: CASSLSPGFEGNQPQHF.